Listed below are T cell receptor beta chains from one sample, sequenced in a study of cytomegalovirus exposure and HLA in healthy donors. Measured with immunoSEQ multiplex PCR; TCRdb has only the in-frame clones, and not every one. The sample lists approximately 140,000 clones; more than 75% were seen once. Sequencing input: PBMCs. Receptors were obtained from a human donor in good health. CDR3s include the opening cysteine and the closing phenylalanine or tryptophan. D genes are given only for firm matches. For some rows the clone size is stated as once, few or many, or as a class when expanded; others skip it.

CDR3 length,J gene,V gene,D gene,clone size,CDR3 DNA,CDR3 protein
14,TRBJ1-5,TRBV2,-,-,TGTGCCAGGGGAGGAACCTATAGCAATCAGCCCCAGCATTTT,CARGGTYSNQPQHF
16,TRBJ1-2,TRBV28,TRBD1,-,TGTGCCAGCAGTTCCGGACGACAGGGGGTCCTTTTTGGCTACACCTTC,CASSSGRQGVLFGYTF
15,TRBJ1-1,TRBV15,TRBD1,-,TGTGCCACCAGCAGAATGGTGAGGGGGCGAACTGAAGCTTTCTTT,CATSRMVRGRTEAFF
15,TRBJ2-5,TRBV28,-,few,TGTGCCAGCAGTTTAGACAGGAGGAAGGAAGAGACCCAGTACTTC,CASSLDRRKEETQYF
13,TRBJ2-6,TRBV5-6,-,-,TGTGCCAGCAGCTTGCTCGGGGCCAACGTCCTGACTTTC,CASSLLGANVLTF
15,TRBJ2-1,TRBV2,TRBD2,-,TGTGCCAGCAGACCGGGACTAGCGGCTTACAATGAGCAGTTCTTC,CASRPGLAAYNEQFF
13,TRBJ1-1,TRBV30,-,-,TGTGCCTGGACCGGAGGACAGTGGGTGGAAGCTTTCTTT,CAWTGGQWVEAFF
15,TRBJ1-2,TRBV27,TRBD1,-,TGTGCCAGCAGTTTAAATTACAGGGGGATCTATGGCTACACCTTC,CASSLNYRGIYGYTF
15,TRBJ1-2,TRBV15,TRBD1,-,TGTGCCACCAGCACCGGGACAGGGGGCGCAGGGGGCTACACCTTC,CATSTGTGGAGGYTF
17,TRBJ1-3,TRBV28,-,few,TGTGCCAGCAGTTTGGGTCCAGGACATACCTCTGGAAACACCATATATTTT,CASSLGPGHTSGNTIYF
16,TRBJ1-5,TRBV6-6,-,-,TGTGCCAGCAGTTACTCGACCCCGGGGATCCATCAGCCCCAGCATTTT,CASSYSTPGIHQPQHF
13,TRBJ2-1,TRBV27,-,-,TGTGCCAGCAGTTTCCCGGGAGTTAATGAGCAGTTCTTC,CASSFPGVNEQFF
12,TRBJ1-2,TRBV11-2,-,-,TGTGCCAGCAGCTTTGACAGTCTTGGCTACACCTTC,CASSFDSLGYTF
12,TRBJ2-1,TRBV2,TRBD1,-,TGTGCCAGCAGTAGAACAGGGGTCGAGCAGTTCTTC,CASSRTGVEQFF
16,TRBJ1-3,TRBV19,-,-,TGTGCCAGTAGTATGAAAAGGGGTTCAATGGTTAGCACCATATATTTT,CASSMKRGSMVSTIYF
17,TRBJ1-1,TRBV10-3,-,-,TGTGCCATCAGTGAGCCCCCCGGGTGGCAGGGGAACACTGAAGCTTTCTTT,CAISEPPGWQGNTEAFF
13,TRBJ1-1,TRBV6-5,-,-,TGTGCCAGCACGGACAGTGTAAGGACTGAAGCTTTCTTT,CASTDSVRTEAFF
14,TRBJ1-1,TRBV11-1,TRBD1,-,TGTGCCAGCAGCCAGCGGGACAGGATCACTGAAGCTTTCTTT,CASSQRDRITEAFF
15,TRBJ2-5,TRBV5-1,-,-,TGCGCCAGCAGCCGTAGTAACGGGGTTCAAGAGACCCAGTACTTC,CASSRSNGVQETQYF
13,TRBJ1-6,TRBV6-5,-,-,TGTGCCACCTACTACAGGCGTTCTTCACCCCTCCACTTT,CATYYRRSSPLHF
15,TRBJ2-3,TRBV29-1,TRBD2,-,TGCAGCGTTGAAGACCAAGCGGGGGGGCTTGATACGCAGTATTTT,CSVEDQAGGLDTQYF
13,TRBJ2-7,TRBV27,TRBD1,few,TGTGCCAGCGGCGAGGGGGCCCAATACGAGCAGTACTTC,CASGEGAQYEQYF
14,TRBJ2-7,TRBV28,TRBD2,-,TGTGCCAGCAGCTTGACTAGCGAGGTCTACGAGCAGTACTTC,CASSLTSEVYEQYF
14,TRBJ2-1,TRBV6-5,TRBD1,-,TGTGCCAGCAGTTCACTGAGCGCAGGGGGTGAGCAGTTCTTC,CASSSLSAGGEQFF
17,TRBJ2-1,TRBV4-3,TRBD2,-,TGCGCCAGCAGCCAGGCATATCGGGACTACGCATACAATGAGCAGTTCTTC,CASSQAYRDYAYNEQFF
16,TRBJ2-1,TRBV4-1,TRBD1,-,TGCGCCAGCAGCCAGGTTCTCGGACAGGTGTACAATGAGCAGTTCTTC,CASSQVLGQVYNEQFF
13,TRBJ2-7,TRBV19,-,-,TGTGCCAGTAGTATGGAAGGAGGCTACGAGCAGTACTTC,CASSMEGGYEQYF
13,TRBJ1-2,TRBV7-9,TRBD1,once,TGTGCCAGCAGCACCGACAGGGGTGGGGGCTACACCTTC,CASSTDRGGGYTF
13,TRBJ1-2,TRBV19,TRBD1,-,TGTGCCAGTGGCCAGGGGGACAACTATGGCTACACCTTC,CASGQGDNYGYTF
16,TRBJ2-4,TRBV7-8,-,once,TGTGCCAGCAGCATTCAGAGGGCGGGAGCCAAAAACATTCAGTACTTC,CASSIQRAGAKNIQYF
16,TRBJ2-7,TRBV29-1,TRBD2,-,TGCAGCGTTGCCTGGGGACTAGCGGGGGAAGTTCAGGAGCAGTACTTC,CSVAWGLAGEVQEQYF
15,TRBJ2-5,TRBV9,-,-,TGTGCCAGCAGCGTAGGATTAGCGGACCAAGAAACCCAGTACTTC,CASSVGLADQETQYF
15,TRBJ2-5,TRBV10-3,-,-,TGTGCCATCAGTGGGTCCGGGGTAGCGTTGGAGACCCAGTACTTC,CAISGSGVALETQYF
14,TRBJ2-7,TRBV19,-,-,TGTGCCAGTAGTAGGAACAGGGATTTCTACGAGCAGTACTTC,CASSRNRDFYEQYF
13,TRBJ2-7,TRBV29-1,-,-,TGCAGCGCCTCGAGGGGGAGCCCCTACGAGCAGTACTTC,CSASRGSPYEQYF
13,TRBJ1-1,TRBV11-3,-,-,TGTGCCAGCAGCTTAGCGTCGGGCACTGAAGCTTTCTTT,CASSLASGTEAFF
12,TRBJ2-7,TRBV6-5,-,-,TGTGCCAGCAGTCGAGTGGTTGGCGAGCAGTACTTC,CASSRVVGEQYF
12,TRBJ2-7,TRBV18,-,-,TGTGCCAGCTCATCACAATTAAACGAGCAGTACTTC,CASSSQLNEQYF
15,TRBJ2-7,TRBV6-5,TRBD2,-,TGTGCCACCGGTAGGGCTAGCGGGAGCTCCTACGAGCAGTACTTC,CATGRASGSSYEQYF